The 5 T cell receptor beta chains below come from one sample, sequenced in a study of blood T cell repertoires in COVID-19. Clones were read by immunoSEQ multiplex PCR, and TCRdb kept only the in-frame ones, dropping some. Of hundreds of thousands of clones listed, about 70% are singletons. Material: peripheral blood. These receptors came from a woman older than 75 with acute or convalescent COVID-19.

This clone was seen more than once but under ten times. The chain has TRBV2 and TRBJ1-3; 7 nucleotides align to TRBD1. The ends lost 4 bases at V and 7 bases at J; junction bases unmatched: 4. The CDR3 contains 13 residues. Germline-derived CDR1 and CDR2 are SNHLY and FYNNEI. CDR3 in amino acids: CASSGQGSNTIYF. CDR3 coding DNA: TGTGCCAGCAGTGGACAGGGCAGCAACACCATATATTTT.

The CDR3 spells CASSPLGQFHYEQYF. DNA of the CDR3: TGTGCCAGCTCACCCCTGGGGCAGTTTCACTACGAGCAGTACTTC. This rearrangement joins TRBV18 to TRBJ2-7; a weak D match, TRBD1 (5 bases). Trimming removed 3 bases at V and 3 bases at J, with 15 bases between. Germline V gene data show CDR1 as KGHSH and CDR2 as LQKENI. The CDR3 covers 15 residues.

The chain couples TRBV3-1 (or the pseudogene TRBV3-2) to TRBJ2-1, with 8 bases matching TRBD2. The CDR3 extends over 15 amino acids. J was trimmed by 4 bases and V by 4 bases; bases with no gene match: 6. Germline V CDR1 and CDR2: LGHDT, YNNKEL (reference sequence). This CDR3 is CASSPSGGGYNEQFF. The CDR3 region has the DNA TGTGCCAGCAGCCCAAGCGGCGGGGGGTACAATGAGCAGTTCTTC.

This chain connects TRBV5-1 to TRBJ2-7; a weak D match, TRBD2 (6 bases). V was trimmed by 4 bases and J by 7 bases, leaving 18 bases between them. Per the germline V gene, CDR1 is SGHRS and CDR2 is YFSETQ. CDR3 length: 14 residues. The DNA of the CDR3 is TGCGCCAGCAGCCCGGGGGAGGCAGGTGGGGAGCAGTACTTC. Translating it yields CASSPGEAGGEQYF.

There are a few counts of this clone. This chain uses TRBV11-3 with TRBJ1-1, with no clear D. CDR1 and CDR2 from the germline V gene are SGHNT and YENEEA. Deletions cut 3 bases from V and 1 base from J, with 6 bases between. This CDR3 has 13 amino acids. DNA for the CDR3: TGTGCCAGCAGCTTCGGTCCGAACACTGAAGCTTTCTTT. Protein: CASSFGPNTEAFF.